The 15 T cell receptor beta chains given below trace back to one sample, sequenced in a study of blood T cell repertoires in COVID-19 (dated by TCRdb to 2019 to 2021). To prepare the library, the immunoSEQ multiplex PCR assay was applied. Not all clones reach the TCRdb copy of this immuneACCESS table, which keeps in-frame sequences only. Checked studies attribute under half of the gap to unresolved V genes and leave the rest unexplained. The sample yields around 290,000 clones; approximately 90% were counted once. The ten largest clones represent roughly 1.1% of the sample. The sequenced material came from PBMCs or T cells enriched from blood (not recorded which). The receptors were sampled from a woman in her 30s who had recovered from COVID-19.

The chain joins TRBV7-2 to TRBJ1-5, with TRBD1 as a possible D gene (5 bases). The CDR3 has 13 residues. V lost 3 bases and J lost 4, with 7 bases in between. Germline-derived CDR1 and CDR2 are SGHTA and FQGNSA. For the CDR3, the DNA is TGTGCCAGCAGCTTTACAGGTAATCAGCCCCAGCATTTT. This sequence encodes CASSFTGNQPQHF.

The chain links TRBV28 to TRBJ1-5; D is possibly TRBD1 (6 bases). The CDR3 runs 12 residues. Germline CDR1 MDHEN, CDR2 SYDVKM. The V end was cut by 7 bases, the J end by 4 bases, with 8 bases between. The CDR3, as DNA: TGTGCCAGCATTACAGGGAATCAGCCCCAGCATTTT. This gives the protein CASITGNQPQHF. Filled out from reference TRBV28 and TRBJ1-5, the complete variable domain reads DVKVTQSSRYLVKRTGEKVFLECVQDMDHENMFWYRQDPGLGLRLIYFSYDVKMKEKGDIPEGYSVSREKKERFSLILESASTNQTSMYLCASITGNQPQHFGDGTRLSIL.

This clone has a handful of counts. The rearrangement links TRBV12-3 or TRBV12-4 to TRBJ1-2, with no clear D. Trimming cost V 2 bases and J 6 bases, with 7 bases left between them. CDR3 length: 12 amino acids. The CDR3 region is CASSLKENGYTF. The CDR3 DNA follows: TGTGCCAGCAGTTTAAAGGAGAATGGCTACACCTTC.

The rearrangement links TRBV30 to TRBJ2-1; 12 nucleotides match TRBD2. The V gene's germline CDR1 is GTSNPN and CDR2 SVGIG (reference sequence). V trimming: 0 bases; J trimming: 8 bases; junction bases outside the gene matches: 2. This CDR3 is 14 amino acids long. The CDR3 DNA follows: TGTGCCTGGAGTGTACTAGCGGGAGGCTATGAGCAGTTCTTC. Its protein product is CAWSVLAGGYEQFF.

The CDR3 nucleotides are TGTGCCAGCAGCTTAACAAGGCTAGCTAACACAGATACGCAGTATTTT. Protein product: CASSLTRLANTDTQYF. The chain links TRBV7-3 to TRBJ2-3; a possible D gene is TRBD2 (5 bases). V was cut by 0 bases and J by 2 bases, with 12 bases left in between. This CDR3 has 16 amino acids. Germline V gene lookup returns CDR1 SGHTA and CDR2 FQGTGA.

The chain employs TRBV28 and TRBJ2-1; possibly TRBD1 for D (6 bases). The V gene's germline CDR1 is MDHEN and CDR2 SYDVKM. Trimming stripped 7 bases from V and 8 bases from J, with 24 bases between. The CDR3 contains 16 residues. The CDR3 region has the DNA TGTGCCAGCACCATAACCGGACAGATCATGACGGATGAGCAGTTCTTC. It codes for CASTITGQIMTDEQFF.

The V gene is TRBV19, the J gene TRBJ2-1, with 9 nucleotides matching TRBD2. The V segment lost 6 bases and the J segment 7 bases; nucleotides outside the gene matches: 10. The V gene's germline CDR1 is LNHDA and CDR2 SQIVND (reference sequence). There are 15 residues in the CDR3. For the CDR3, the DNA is TGTGCCAGTAGCGCCGCCCTAGCGGGAAGAAATGAGCAGTTCTTC. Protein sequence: CASSAALAGRNEQFF.

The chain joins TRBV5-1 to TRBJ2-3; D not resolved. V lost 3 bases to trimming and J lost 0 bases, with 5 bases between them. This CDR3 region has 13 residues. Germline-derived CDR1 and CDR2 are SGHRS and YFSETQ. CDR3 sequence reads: CASSSSSTDTQYF. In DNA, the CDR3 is TGCGCCAGCAGCTCCTCTAGCACAGATACGCAGTATTTT.

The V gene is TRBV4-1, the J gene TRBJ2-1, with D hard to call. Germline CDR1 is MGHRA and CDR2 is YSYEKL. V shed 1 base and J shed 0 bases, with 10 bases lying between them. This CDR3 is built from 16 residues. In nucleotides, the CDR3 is TGCGCCAGCAGCCAAGTGATTCTCAGCTCCTACAATGAGCAGTTCTTC. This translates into CASSQVILSSYNEQFF.

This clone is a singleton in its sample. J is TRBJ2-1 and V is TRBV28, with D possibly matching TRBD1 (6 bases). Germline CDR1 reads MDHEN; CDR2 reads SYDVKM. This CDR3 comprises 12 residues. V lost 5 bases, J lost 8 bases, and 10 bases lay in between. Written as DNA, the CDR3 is TGTGCCAGCAGTGGACAGTTCCATGAGCAGTTCTTC. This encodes CASSGQFHEQFF.

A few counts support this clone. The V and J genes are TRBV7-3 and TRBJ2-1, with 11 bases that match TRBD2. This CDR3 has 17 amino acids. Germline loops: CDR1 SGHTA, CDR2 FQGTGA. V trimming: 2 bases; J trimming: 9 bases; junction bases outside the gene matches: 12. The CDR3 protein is CASSLSLNSGRATEQFF. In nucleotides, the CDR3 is TGTGCCAGCAGCTTATCCCTGAATAGCGGGAGGGCCACTGAGCAGTTCTTC.

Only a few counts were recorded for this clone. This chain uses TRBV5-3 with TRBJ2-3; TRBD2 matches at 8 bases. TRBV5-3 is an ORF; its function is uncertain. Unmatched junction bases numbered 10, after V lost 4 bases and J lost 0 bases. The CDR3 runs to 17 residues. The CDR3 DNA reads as TGTGCCAGAAGCCCCGGCGGGAGGCCAAATAGCACAGATACGCAGTATTTT. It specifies CARSPGGRPNSTDTQYF.

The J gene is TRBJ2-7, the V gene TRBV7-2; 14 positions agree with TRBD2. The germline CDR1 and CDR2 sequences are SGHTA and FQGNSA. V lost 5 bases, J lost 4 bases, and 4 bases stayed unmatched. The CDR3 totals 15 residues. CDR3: CASSQGLAGAYEQYF. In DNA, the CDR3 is TGTGCCAGCAGCCAGGGACTAGCGGGAGCTTACGAGCAGTACTTC.

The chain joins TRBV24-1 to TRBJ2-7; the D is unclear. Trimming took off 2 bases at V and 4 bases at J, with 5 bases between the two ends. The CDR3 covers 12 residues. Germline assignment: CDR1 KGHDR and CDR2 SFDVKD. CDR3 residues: CATSDSSYEQYF. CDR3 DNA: TGTGCCACCAGTGATTCTAGTTACGAGCAGTACTTC.

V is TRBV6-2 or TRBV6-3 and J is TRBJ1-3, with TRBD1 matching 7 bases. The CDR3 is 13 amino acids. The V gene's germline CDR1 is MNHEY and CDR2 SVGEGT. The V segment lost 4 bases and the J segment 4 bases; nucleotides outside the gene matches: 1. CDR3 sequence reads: CASSWTGGNTIYF. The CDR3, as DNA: TGTGCCAGCAGTTGGACAGGAGGAAACACCATATATTTT.